Listed below are T cell receptor beta chains from one sample, sequenced in a study of early T cells in non-severe SARS-CoV-2 infection. TCRdb recomputed calls from the 5' RACE reads with MiXCR, one row per CDR3 protein. Of around 53,000 distinct CDR3 sequences in the sample, about 9.2% were seen once. The sequenced material came from whole blood. These receptors originate from an adult who was a healthcare worker with PCR-confirmed SARS-CoV-2 infection or an uninfected control (not recorded which). Both conserved end residues are part of each CDR3. A D gene is named only where the DNA matches it firmly. Expanded clones get a size class; other rows say once, few or many, or leave the size out.

TRBJ2-1 14 TRBD2 TRBV15 many TGTGCCACCAGCAGAGTAGCGGGCTTCAATGAGCAGTTCTTC CATSRVAGFNEQFF
TRBJ2-7 16 NA TRBV6-6 few TGTGCCAGCAGTTACCCGCCGGGGGAAAATAGGGGCGAGCAGTACTTC CASSYPPGENRGEQYF
TRBJ2-2 18 TRBD1 TRBV7-7 many TGTGCCAGCAGCGGATGGACAGGGGGCCGCGAGGAGGGCGGGGAGCTGTTTTTT CASSGWTGGREEGGELFF
TRBJ2-1 17 TRBD2 TRBV2 NA TGTGCCAGCAGTCTAGGGACTAGCAGACCCAATTACAATGAGCAGTTCTTC CASSLGTSRPNYNEQFF
TRBJ2-7 12 NA TRBV20-1 NA TGCAGTGCTAGGCAGGGTGTCTACGAGCAGTACTTC CSARQGVYEQYF
TRBJ2-5 16 NA TRBV7-9 NA TGTGCCAGCAGCTCGCAAGAGGTAGCGACCAAAGAGACCCAGTACTTC CASSSQEVATKETQYF
TRBJ2-7 13 NA TRBV7-6 few TGTGCCAGCAGCTTGGAAGGGTTGGACGAGCAGTACTTC CASSLEGLDEQYF
TRBJ2-1 16 TRBD2 TRBV6-5 many TGTGCCAGCAGTTACCTTAGCGGGAGGGCCCAAAATGAGCAGTTCTTC CASSYLSGRAQNEQFF
TRBJ2-1 11 NA TRBV27 many TGTGCCAGCACTAGAAACAATGAGCAGTTCTTC CASTRNNEQFF
TRBJ2-5 16 NA TRBV6-6 NA TGTGCCAGCAGTACCATAGACAGGCGCTTCCAAGAGACCCAGTACTTC CASSTIDRRFQETQYF
TRBJ1-3 14 NA TRBV3-1 NA TGTGCCAGCAGAAGGGGCAGTCCTGGAAACACCATATATTTT CASRRGSPGNTIYF
TRBJ2-7 17 NA TRBV7-9 few TGTGCCAGCACCCTGGGAGAGGTAGGGGCCAGCTCCTACGAGCAGTACTTC CASTLGEVGASSYEQYF
TRBJ2-3 18 TRBD1 TRBV4-1 NA TGCGCCAGCAGCCAAGTTGAGTACGGGACAGGGAGCACAGATACGCAGTATTTT CASSQVEYGTGSTDTQYF
TRBJ1-2 14 NA TRBV25-1 NA TGTGCCAGCAGTGCGGGGATGGGGTTGTATGGCTACACCTTC CASSAGMGLYGYTF
TRBJ2-6 14 NA TRBV18 many TGTGCCAGCTCACCCTCCCCGGGGGCCAACGTCCTGACTTTC CASSPSPGANVLTF
TRBJ1-1 17 TRBD1 TRBV7-9 NA TGTGCCAGCAGTTTCCCCAGGGGGGGGATTGAGGCCACTGAAGCTTTCTTT CASSFPRGGIEATEAFF
TRBJ1-5 17 TRBD1 TRBV5-5 few TGTGCCAGCAGCTCGCAAGGGACAGGGGGAGGCAATCAGCCCCAGCATTTT CASSSQGTGGGNQPQHF
TRBJ2-1 10 NA TRBV21-1 many TGTGCCAGCATCATGGGAAGTGGGTTCTTC CASIMGSGFF
TRBJ2-5 16 NA TRBV12-3/TRBV12-4 NA TGTGCCAGCAGTCCCTCACTGGGGACTCTACAAGAGACCCAGTACTTC CASSPSLGTLQETQYF
TRBJ1-1 9 NA TRBV29-1 few TGCAGCGTTTTTAATGGAGCTTTCTTT CSVFNGAFF
TRBJ2-7 16 TRBD2 TRBV7-9 many TGTGCCAGCAGCTACACCCCCTCTAGCGGCCCCTACGAGCAGTACTTC CASSYTPSSGPYEQYF
TRBJ2-1 15 NA TRBV7-3 few TGTGCCAGCAGCCACCTTAAAGCGAGCAGGAATGAGCAGTTCTTC CASSHLKASRNEQFF
TRBJ2-3 14 TRBD2 TRBV29-1 many TGCAGCGTTATGCAGGGACTACCCACAGATACGCAGTATTTT CSVMQGLPTDTQYF
TRBJ1-6 15 NA TRBV20-1 few TGCAGTGCTAGCGGTCCGGGGCCTTATAATTCACCCCTCCACTTT CSASGPGPYNSPLHF
TRBJ2-1 13 TRBD2 TRBV10-3 few TGTGCCATTGGACTAGCGGAGGACAATGAGCAGTTCTTC CAIGLAEDNEQFF
TRBJ2-3 15 NA TRBV7-3 many TGTGCCAGCAGCTTAATGGGCGGGACCACAGATACGCAGTATTTT CASSLMGGTTDTQYF
TRBJ2-7 15 TRBD1 TRBV6-6 once TGTGCCAGCAGTCCGTCCGGGACAGGGTCCTACGAGCAGTACTTC CASSPSGTGSYEQYF
TRBJ1-5 14 NA TRBV6-1 NA TGTGCCAGCAGTGATCAGGGGAGCAATCAGCCCCAGCATTTT CASSDQGSNQPQHF
TRBJ2-1 18 TRBD2 TRBV6-1 NA TGTGCCAGCAGGGTTGAGCCCTCCCTAGCGGGAGGCGGGGATGAGCAGTTCTTC CASRVEPSLAGGGDEQFF
TRBJ1-5 14 NA TRBV28 many TGTGCCAGCAGCGCTCCTGGGGATAATCAGCCCCAGCATTTT CASSAPGDNQPQHF
TRBJ2-7 15 TRBD2 TRBV3-1 few TGTGCCAGCAGCAAGGGGTCTAGCGGTGGGTACGAGCAGTACTTC CASSKGSSGGYEQYF
TRBJ2-1 15 TRBD2 TRBV29-1 many TGCAGCGTTGCGCGGGAGCGGGACTCCTACAATGAGCAGTTCTTC CSVARERDSYNEQFF
TRBJ2-3 15 NA TRBV7-2 NA TGTGCCAGCAGCCGTATGTACGGGGCCTCAGATACGCAGTATTTT CASSRMYGASDTQYF
TRBJ1-1 15 NA TRBV7-7 few TGTGCCAGCAGCCCCTTGGCGAACGCGAACACTGAAGCTTTCTTT CASSPLANANTEAFF
TRBJ1-2 12 NA TRBV6-2/TRBV6-3 once TGTGCCAACAGTATCCAGGAGATTGGCTACACCTTC CANSIQEIGYTF
TRBJ2-1 18 TRBD2 TRBV11-1 few TGTGCCAGCAGCTTCCCTAAACTAGCGGGAGGGCCGGCGGATGAGCAGTTCTTC CASSFPKLAGGPADEQFF
TRBJ1-5 15 NA TRBV20-1 many TGCAGTCGGCGGGCAGGGACCGATAGCAATCAGCCCCAGCATTTT CSRRAGTDSNQPQHF
TRBJ2-7 13 TRBD1 TRBV20-1 NA TGCAGTGCCCTACAGGGGGCGGCCTACGAGCAGTACTTC CSALQGAAYEQYF
TRBJ1-1 15 NA TRBV27 many TGTGCCAGCAGTGCCCGACAGATTTTGAACACTGAAGCTTTCTTT CASSARQILNTEAFF
TRBJ2-7 13 NA TRBV30 many TGTGCCTGGAGTCCCGGCGGGGTTTACGAGCAGTACTTC CAWSPGGVYEQYF